This T cell receptor (beta chain) was identified during a study of blood T cell repertoires in COVID-19. Produced via immunoSEQ multiplex PCR; TCRdb's table is partial and in-frame only. The table records some 30,000 clones, 85% of them present only once. The CDR3 is 13 amino acids. V dropped 8 bases and J dropped 3 bases, with 12 bases sitting between them. Sequenced: peripheral blood. The chain uses TRBV12-3 or TRBV12-4 and TRBJ2-3; possibly TRBD2 for D (6 bases). This sequence originates from a man in his 60s with active COVID-19. The CDR3 nucleotides are TGTGCCAGCTCGCTCCGGGAGACAGATACGCAGTATTTT. Its translation: CASSLRETDTQYF.